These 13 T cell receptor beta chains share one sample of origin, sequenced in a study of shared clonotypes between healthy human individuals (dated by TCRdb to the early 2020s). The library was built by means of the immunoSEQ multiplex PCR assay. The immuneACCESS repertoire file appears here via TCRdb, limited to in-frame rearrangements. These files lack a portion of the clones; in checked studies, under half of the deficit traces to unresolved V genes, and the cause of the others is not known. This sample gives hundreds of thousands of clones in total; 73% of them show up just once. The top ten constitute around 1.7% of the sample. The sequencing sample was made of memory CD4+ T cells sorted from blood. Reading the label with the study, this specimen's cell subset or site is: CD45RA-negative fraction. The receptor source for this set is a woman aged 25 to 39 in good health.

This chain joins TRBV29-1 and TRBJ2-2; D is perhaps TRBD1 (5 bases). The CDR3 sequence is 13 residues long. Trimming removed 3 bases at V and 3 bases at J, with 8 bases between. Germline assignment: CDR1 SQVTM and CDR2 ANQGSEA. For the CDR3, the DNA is TGCAGCGTTGAGGGGCGCCACACCGGGGAGCTGTTTTTT. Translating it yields CSVEGRHTGELFF.

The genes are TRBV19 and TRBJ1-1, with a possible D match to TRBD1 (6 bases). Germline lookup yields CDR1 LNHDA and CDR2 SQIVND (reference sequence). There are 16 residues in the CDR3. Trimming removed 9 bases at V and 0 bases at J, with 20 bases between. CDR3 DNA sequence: TGTGCCAGCCGCGAGGGGACAATGGGAGTGAACACTGAAGCTTTCTTT. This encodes CASREGTMGVNTEAFF.

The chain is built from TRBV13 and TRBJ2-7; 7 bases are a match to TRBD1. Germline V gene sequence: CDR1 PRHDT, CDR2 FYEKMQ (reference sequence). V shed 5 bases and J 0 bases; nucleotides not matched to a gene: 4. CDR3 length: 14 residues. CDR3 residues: CASSVGQNSYEQYF. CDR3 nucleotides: TGTGCCAGCAGCGTGGGACAGAACTCCTACGAGCAGTACTTC. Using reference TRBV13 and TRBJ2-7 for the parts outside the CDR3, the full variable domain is AAGVIQSPRHLIKEKRETATLKCYPIPRHDTVYWYQQGPGQDPQFLISFYEKMQSDKGSIPDRFSAQQFSDYHSELNMSSLELGDSALYFCASSVGQNSYEQYFGPGTRLTVT.

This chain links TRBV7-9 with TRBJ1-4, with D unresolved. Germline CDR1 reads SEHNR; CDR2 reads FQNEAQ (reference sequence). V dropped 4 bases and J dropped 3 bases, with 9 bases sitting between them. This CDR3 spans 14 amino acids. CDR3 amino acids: CASSSWVANEKLFF. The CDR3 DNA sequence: TGTGCCAGCAGCTCCTGGGTGGCTAATGAAAAACTGTTTTTT.

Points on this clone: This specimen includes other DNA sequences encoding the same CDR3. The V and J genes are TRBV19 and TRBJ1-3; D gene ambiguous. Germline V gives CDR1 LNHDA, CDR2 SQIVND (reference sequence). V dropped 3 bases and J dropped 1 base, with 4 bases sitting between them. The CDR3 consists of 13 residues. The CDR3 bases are TGTGCCAGTAGTATTGGGTCTGGAAACACCATATATTTT. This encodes CASSIGSGNTIYF.

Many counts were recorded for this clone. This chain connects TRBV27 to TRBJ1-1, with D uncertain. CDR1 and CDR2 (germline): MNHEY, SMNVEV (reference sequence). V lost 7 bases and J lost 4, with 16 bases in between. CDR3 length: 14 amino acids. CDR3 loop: CASKRREYATEAFF. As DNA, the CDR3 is TGTGCCAGCAAGCGAAGGGAGTATGCCACTGAAGCTTTCTTT.

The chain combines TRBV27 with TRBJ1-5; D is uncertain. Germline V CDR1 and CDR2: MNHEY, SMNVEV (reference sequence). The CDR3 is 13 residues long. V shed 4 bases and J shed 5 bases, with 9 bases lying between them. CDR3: CASSSDLYQPQHF. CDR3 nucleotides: TGTGCCAGCAGTTCGGATTTGTATCAGCCCCAGCATTTT.

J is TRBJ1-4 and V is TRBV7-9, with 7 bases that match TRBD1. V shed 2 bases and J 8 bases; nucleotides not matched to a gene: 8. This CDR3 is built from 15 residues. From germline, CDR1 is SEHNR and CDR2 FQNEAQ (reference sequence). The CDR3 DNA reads TGTGCCAGCAGCTTATCATCCAGGGGGGAGGAAAAACTGTTTTTT. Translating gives CASSLSSRGEEKLFF.

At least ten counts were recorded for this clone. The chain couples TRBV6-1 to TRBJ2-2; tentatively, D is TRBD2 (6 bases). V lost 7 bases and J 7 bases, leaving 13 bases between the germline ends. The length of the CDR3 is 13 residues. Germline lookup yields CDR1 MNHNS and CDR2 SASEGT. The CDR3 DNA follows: TGTGCCAGCACAGCGGAGGAGGGCGGGGAGCTGTTTTTT. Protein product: CASTAEEGGELFF.

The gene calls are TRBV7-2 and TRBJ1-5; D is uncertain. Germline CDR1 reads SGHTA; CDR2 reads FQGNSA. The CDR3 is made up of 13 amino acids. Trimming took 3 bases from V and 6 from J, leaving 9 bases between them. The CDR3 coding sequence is TGTGCCAGCAGCTTGACGAGGGTTCAGCCCCAGCATTTT. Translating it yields CASSLTRVQPQHF.

The CDR3 DNA follows: TGCGCCAGCAGCCCGGCAGGACTAGCGGGCACCGGGGAGCTGTTTTTT. It yields the protein CASSPAGLAGTGELFF. The V gene is TRBV5-1, the J gene TRBJ2-2, with 11 positions matching TRBD2. Per the germline V gene, CDR1 is SGHRS and CDR2 is YFSETQ. The CDR3 totals 16 residues. J lost 4 bases, V lost 4 bases, and 6 bases had no gene match.

The CDR3 reads CASSQDLGMAGADYGYTF. The CDR3 DNA sequence: TGCGCCAGCAGCCAAGATCTAGGAATGGCAGGGGCCGACTATGGCTACACCTTC. J is TRBJ1-2 and V is TRBV4-1; D is possibly TRBD1 (6 bases). The CDR3 runs to 18 residues. V lost 0 bases to trimming and J lost 3 bases, with 20 bases between them. CDR1 MGHRA and CDR2 YSYEKL come from the germline V gene.

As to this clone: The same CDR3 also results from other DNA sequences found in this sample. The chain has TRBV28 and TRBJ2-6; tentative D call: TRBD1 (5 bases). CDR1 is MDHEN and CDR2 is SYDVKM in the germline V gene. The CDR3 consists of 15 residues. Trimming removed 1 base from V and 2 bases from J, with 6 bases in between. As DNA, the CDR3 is TGTGCCAGCAGTTTATTAGGGGCTGGGGCCAACGTCCTGACTTTC. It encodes CASSLLGAGANVLTF.